This TCR beta chain was identified in a study of immune evolution from preneoplasia to lung adenocarcinoma. Broader study findings: Clonality was highest in normal lung, lower in later-stage lesions apparently. From normal lung to invasive adenocarcinoma, top clone frequencies appeared to decrease.

Germline loops: CDR1 SQVTM, CDR2 ANQGSEA. The ends were cut back, 7 bases at V and 5 bases at J, with 14 bases in the middle. There are 12 residues in the CDR3. Patients had resection in Japan or China between about 2014 and 2018. Clones were read by immunoSEQ multiplex PCR, and TCRdb kept only the in-frame ones, dropping some. The table has about 2,500 clones, under 85% seen once. In regard to this clone: No antigen is known for it.

This chain joins TRBV29-1 and TRBJ2-5; D tentatively fits TRBD1 or TRBD2 (6 bases each). The clonotype comes from an older person with lung adenocarcinoma. The sequenced material came from FFPE adjacent normal lung tissue. The CDR3, as DNA: TGCAGCGCCGGGGGCGGGGAGGAGACCCAGTACTTC. This translates into CSAGGGEETQYF. Using reference TRBV29-1 and TRBJ2-5 for the parts outside the CDR3, the full variable domain is SAVISQKPSRDICQRGTSLTIQCQVDSQVTMMFWYRQQPGQSLTLIATANQGSEATYESGFVIDKFPISRPNLTFSTLTVSNMSPEDSSIYLCSAGGGEETQYFGPGTRLLVL.